The following is a T cell receptor beta chain sequence with its context. No antigen is known for it. This sample was taken from a study of cytomegalovirus exposure and HLA in healthy donors. Points from the study as a whole: Usually a TCR sequence was rare, but some public TCRs were found in many donors.

J lost 6 bases, V lost 1 base, and 7 bases had no gene match. The length of the CDR3 is 15 residues. In germline, CDR1 is SGHRS, CDR2 YFSETQ. The PCR contained 60 Vbeta and 13 Jbeta primers. Assay used: immunoSEQ multiplex PCR; TCRdb lists only in-frame clones, some missing. There are fewer than 250,000 clones in the sample; approximately 81% occur only once, and over 1% lies in the top ten. This sequence joins TRBV5-1 and TRBJ2-3; 8 bases map to TRBD2. The receptor comes from a human donor in good health. The material sequenced was PBMCs. The CDR3 region is CASSLPSGSWDTQYF. The DNA for the CDR3 is TGCGCCAGCAGCTTGCCCAGCGGGAGCTGGGATACGCAGTATTTT. The full variable domain, rest sourced from reference TRBV5-1 and TRBJ2-3, is KAGVTQTPRYLIKTRGQQVTLSCSPISGHRSVSWYQQTPGQGLQFLFEYFSETQRNKGNFPGRFSGRQFSNSRSEMNVSTLELGDSALYLCASSLPSGSWDTQYFGPGTRLTVL.